Below, 15 T cell receptor beta chains from the same sample are listed, as sequenced in a study of T cells expressing NK-cell markers. TCRdb reprocessed the 5' RACE reads, with one entry per CDR3 protein and no DNA. The ten most abundant clones cover around 3.3% of a sample with a few hundred thousand distinct CDR3 sequences. Sequences were obtained from blood T cells: a sorted CD56 or NKG2C T cell subset, CD4+ or CD8+ T cells, or bulk PBMC T cells (not recorded which). All receptors derive from a young man in good health.

The chain recombines TRBV11-2 with TRBJ2-2; TCRdb designates TRBD1, a call that cannot be tested without DNA. This CDR3 is built from 16 residues. The germline gives CDR1 SGHAT, CDR2 FQNNGV. The CDR3 sequence: CASSYSRRSNTGELFF.

The CDR3: CSARDRRRGETQYF. The chain joins TRBV20-1 to TRBJ2-5. Germline V gene sequence: CDR1 DFQATT, CDR2 SNEGSKA (reference sequence). This CDR3 spans 14 amino acids.

This rearrangement joins TRBV10-1 to TRBJ2-2; TCRdb's D call, TRBD1, is unchecked because there is no DNA. The CDR3 covers 13 residues. Germline V CDR1 and CDR2: WNHNN, SYGVQD (reference sequence). CDR3 in amino acids: CASRTGPTGELFF.

The V and J genes are TRBV11-2 and TRBJ2-5; TCRdb's D call, TRBD1, is unchecked because there is no DNA. Per germline, CDR1 SGHAT and CDR2 FQNNGV. The CDR3 extends over 15 amino acids. CDR3 loop: CASSLGPSWGETQYF.

V and J are TRBV6-1 and TRBJ2-2; the TCRdb call, TRBD1, lacks DNA for checking. This CDR3 has 16 amino acids. Germline V CDR1 and CDR2: MNHNS, SASEGT. The CDR3 here is CASRQAAPGRTGELFF.

CDR3 residues: CASSVATYGYTF. J is TRBJ1-2 and V is TRBV2. The CDR3 has 12 residues. Looked up from germline, CDR1 is SNHLY and CDR2 is FYNNEI.

V and J are TRBV27 and TRBJ1-5; TCRdb designates TRBD1, a call that cannot be tested without DNA. The CDR3 covers 15 residues. The germline gives CDR1 MNHEY, CDR2 SMNVEV (reference sequence). CDR3 in amino acids: CASSFLQGGDQPQHF.

V usage is TRBV15 and J usage is TRBJ2-6. This CDR3 comprises 16 residues. The V gene's germline CDR1 is LNHNV and CDR2 YYDKDF (reference sequence). The CDR3 here is CATSRDRGRGANVLTF.

V gene TRBV5-6 combines with J gene TRBJ2-1; TCRdb indicates TRBD2, and absent DNA this call remains unverified. The V gene's germline CDR1 is SGHDT and CDR2 YYEEEE. The CDR3 runs 17 residues. CDR3 sequence: CASSLAYRDLATNEQFF.

This chain uses TRBV5-5 with TRBJ2-5; TCRdb designates TRBD1, a call that cannot be tested without DNA. The germline V gene encodes CDR1 SGHKS and CDR2 YYEKEE (reference sequence). The CDR3 is 14 residues long. Here the CDR3 reads CASSTPGVGETQYF. Variable domain in full (rest from reference TRBV5-5 and TRBJ2-5): DAGVTQSPTHLIKTRGQQVTLRCSPISGHKSVSWYQQVLGQGPQFIFQYYEKEERGRGNFPDRFSARQFPNYSSELNVNALLLGDSALYLCASSTPGVGETQYFGPGTRLLVL.

This sequence joins TRBV7-9 and TRBJ1-1; without DNA, the TCRdb call of TRBD1 cannot be checked. There are 14 residues in the CDR3. Germline V gene lookup returns CDR1 SEHNR and CDR2 FQNEAQ (reference sequence). The CDR3: CASSSIDRGRLAFF.

The J gene is TRBJ2-6, the V gene TRBV27; TCRdb selects TRBD1, and the lack of DNA leaves this call unchecked. CDR1 is MNHEY, CDR2 SMNVEV, per germline (reference sequence). This CDR3 is built from 16 residues. CDR3 region: CASTSKEGTGANVLTF.

The chain joins TRBV7-6 to TRBJ2-5; absent DNA, TCRdb's TRBD2 call cannot be checked. This CDR3 is built from 15 residues. Per the germline V gene, CDR1 is SGHVS and CDR2 is FNYEAQ. CDR3 loop: CASSSGLGGQETQYF.

The rearrangement uses TRBV5-1 and TRBJ2-7; TCRdb's assignment of TRBD2 cannot be checked, as there is no DNA. CDR3 size: 14 residues. Germline-derived CDR1 and CDR2 are SGHRS and YFSETQ. CDR3 residues: CASRIGASGYEQYF.

The chain uses TRBV7-9 and TRBJ2-7; the TCRdb D gene call, TRBD1, has no DNA to confirm it. Per the germline V gene, CDR1 is SEHNR and CDR2 is FQNEAQ (reference sequence). The CDR3 has 17 amino acids. The CDR3 loop is CASSLDRGTHNSYEQYF.